One and the same sample provided the 17 T cell receptor beta chains below, sequenced in a study of T cells after yellow fever vaccination. TCRdb passed the 5' RACE reads through MiXCR, listing each CDR3 protein once. The sample has hundreds of thousands of distinct CDR3 sequences, about 15% seen once. The sequencing used PBMCs, collected 5 to 6 days after the first yellow fever vaccination. These receptors all come from a man aged 18-30 years who received the YFV17D yellow fever vaccine.

The V gene is TRBV19, the J gene TRBJ2-1; no clear D gene. This CDR3 is 11 amino acids long. From germline, CDR1 is LNHDA and CDR2 SQIVND (reference sequence). V lost 9 bases and J lost 6, with 9 bases in between. CDR3 in DNA: TGTGCCAGCCTGATCGGCAATGAGCAGTTCTTC. Translation gives CASLIGNEQFF.

This clonotype showed up just a few times. This chain uses TRBV12-3 or TRBV12-4 with TRBJ2-3, with 8 bases that match TRBD1. V gave up 5 bases and J gave up 3 bases; unmatched junction bases: 4. The CDR3 is made up of 14 amino acids. The CDR3 region has the DNA TGTGCCAGCAGTCCCAGGACAGGGACAGATACGCAGTATTTT. Protein product: CASSPRTGTDTQYF.

The chain couples TRBV6-2 or TRBV6-3 to TRBJ1-1; no clear D gene. The CDR3 extends over 13 amino acids. CDR1 is MNHEY and CDR2 is SVGEGT in the germline V gene. V lost 6 bases and J lost 6, with 14 bases in between. The CDR3 spells CASRRASGSEAFF. CDR3 in DNA: TGTGCCAGCAGGCGCGCCTCCGGATCTGAAGCTTTCTTT.

This rearrangement joins TRBV10-3 to TRBJ2-5; tentative D call: TRBD2 (6 bases). This CDR3 spans 14 amino acids. Germline CDR1 ENHRY, CDR2 SYGVKD. V lost 4 bases to trimming and J lost 2 bases, with 11 bases between them. CDR3 coding DNA: TGTGCCATCAGTGCGATTCGGGAGCAAGAGACCCAGTACTTC. Protein: CAISAIREQETQYF.

This clonotype has more than one count but fewer than ten. The rearrangement uses TRBV7-2 and TRBJ1-2, with D tentatively TRBD1 (6 bases). The CDR3 loop spans 14 amino acids. From germline, CDR1 is SGHTA and CDR2 FQGNSA. V was shortened by 1 base and J by 5 bases, with 11 bases between the two germline ends. As DNA, the CDR3 is TGTGCCAGCAGCTTAGAGGGGGAGTCGTATGGCTACACCTTC. Protein product: CASSLEGESYGYTF.

This clonotype was seen only a few times. The V gene is TRBV5-1, the J gene TRBJ1-3; TRBD1 is a possible D gene (5 bases). The ends were cut back, 0 bases at V and 0 bases at J, with 7 bases in the middle. CDR1 SGHRS and CDR2 YFSETQ come from the germline V gene. CDR3 size: 15 residues. CDR3 sequence: CASSLGQLSGNTIYF. The CDR3 DNA is TGCGCCAGCAGCTTGGGACAGCTCTCTGGAAACACCATATATTTT.

This clonotype turned up a few times. V and J are TRBV29-1 and TRBJ2-1, with TRBD1 identical over 8 bases. Germline CDR1 and CDR2: SQVTM and ANQGSEA. This CDR3 has 11 residues. With 7 bases clipped from V and 6 bases from J, the junction kept 2 bases outside the gene matches. The CDR3 nucleotides read TGCAGCGGACAGGGGTTCAATGAGCAGTTCTTC. Protein sequence: CSGQGFNEQFF.

V is TRBV6-5 and J is TRBJ1-1; 7 positions agree with TRBD1. This CDR3 is built from 14 residues. Germline-derived CDR1 and CDR2 are MNHEY and SVGAGI. The trim removed 4 bases at V and 5 bases at J, leaving 7 bases unmatched. This chain's CDR3 is CASSSQGRVTEAFF. The CDR3 DNA follows: TGTGCCAGCAGTTCACAGGGGAGGGTAACTGAAGCTTTCTTT.

This clonotype was detected many times. The gene calls are TRBV7-2 and TRBJ2-7; possibly TRBD1 or TRBD2 for D (5 bases each). This CDR3 region has 13 residues. Germline V gene sequence: CDR1 SGHTA, CDR2 FQGNSA. V lost 3 bases and J 5 bases, leaving 11 bases between the germline ends. The CDR3 protein is CASSFRDLDEQYF. CDR3 nucleotides: TGTGCCAGCAGCTTCCGGGACCTAGACGAGCAGTACTTC.

The V call is TRBV28, the J call TRBJ2-2; possible D gene TRBD1, 5 bases. V was cut by 6 bases and J by 4 bases, with 21 bases left in between. The germline V gene encodes CDR1 MDHEN and CDR2 SYDVKM. This CDR3 spans 17 amino acids. The CDR3: CASRDTRAGKFTGELFF. CDR3 in DNA: TGTGCCAGCAGGGACACCCGGGCCGGAAAGTTCACCGGGGAGCTGTTTTTT.

CDR3 coding DNA: TGCGCCAGCAGCCGTTCCGGGACAGGGTCTGTCGAGCAGTACTTC. Translating gives CASSRSGTGSVEQYF. V and J are TRBV5-1 and TRBJ2-7, with 9 bases aligning to TRBD1. Losses at the gene ends were 4 bases for V and 6 bases for J; bases not matched to a gene: 11. Germline V lookup: CDR1 SGHRS, CDR2 YFSETQ. This CDR3 has 15 amino acids.

This clonotype was detected only a few times. The V call is TRBV20-1, the J call TRBJ1-1; no firm D call. Germline CDR1 DFQATT, CDR2 SNEGSKA (reference sequence). V lost 0 bases and J 9 bases, leaving 14 bases between the germline ends. The CDR3 sequence is 13 residues long. CDR3 protein: CSARDSTGGKAFF. The CDR3 DNA is TGCAGTGCTAGAGATTCGACGGGAGGTAAAGCTTTCTTT.

The CDR3 bases are TGTGCCAGCAGCCAGAGACAAAATCAGCCCCAGCATTTT. Translated: CASSQRQNQPQHF. J is TRBJ1-5 and V is TRBV4-2; no firm D call. CDR3 size: 13 residues. Germline V lookup: CDR1 LGHNA, CDR2 YNFKEQ. The V end was cut by 3 bases, the J end by 4 bases, with 7 bases between.

V and J are TRBV4-1 and TRBJ1-1, with D tentatively TRBD1 (6 bases). CDR1 is MGHRA and CDR2 is YSYEKL in the germline V gene. Trimming stripped 4 bases from V and 8 bases from J, with 17 bases between. This CDR3 spans 14 amino acids. CDR3 sequence (DNA): TGCGCCAGCAGCCGAGAACAGGGCCGGGTCGAAGCTTTCTTT. Translation: CASSREQGRVEAFF.

There are a few counts of this clonotype. The genes are TRBV7-9 and TRBJ2-4; 11 nucleotides agree with TRBD1. This CDR3 has 16 residues. CDR1 and CDR2 (germline): SEHNR, FQNEAQ (reference sequence). V gave up 7 bases and J gave up 5 bases; unmatched junction bases: 10. This CDR3 is CASTTTPGQGENIQYF. CDR3 sequence (DNA): TGTGCCAGCACTACAACGCCGGGACAGGGGGAAAACATTCAGTACTTC.

The genes are TRBV4-1 and TRBJ2-3; D is ambiguous. The ends were cut back, 0 bases at V and 9 bases at J, with 13 bases in the middle. Germline CDR1 reads MGHRA; CDR2 reads YSYEKL. The CDR3 consists of 14 residues. The CDR3 DNA follows: TGCGCCAGCAGCCAAGATGGGGATGGCAAGACGCAGTATTTT. Translating gives CASSQDGDGKTQYF.

This clonotype was detected a few times. The chain couples TRBV23-1 to TRBJ2-3; the match to TRBD2 covers 10 bases. TRBV23-1 is assigned to the ORF class and has an uncertain function. The CDR3 totals 16 residues. The J segment lost 6 bases and the V segment lost 6 bases, leaving 12 bases of the junction unmatched. The CDR3 bases are TGCGCCAGCAGGGACCCAGCGGGGGGGCCCAAGGATACGCAGTATTTT. As protein: CASRDPAGGPKDTQYF.